This paragraph reports one T cell receptor (beta chain). Its antigen specificity is not known. Base qualities are not at hand, and no much larger clone is one base apart. CDR1 and CDR2, per the germline V gene, are KGHDR and SFDVKD. At the junction V is shortened by 7 bases and J by 4 bases; bases outside the gene matches: 13. The CDR3 sequence holds 17 residues, the cysteine and phenylalanine included. CDR3 DNA only is kept here, 51 bases in frame from base 1. Each collaborating institution followed its own protocols to collect whole blood in K2EDTA tubes. Collaborator samples were shipped for TCRbeta analysis as frozen whole blood, isolated PBMCs, or DNA extracted from either sample type. This sample is part of a study of blood T cell repertoires in COVID-19 (dated by TCRdb to about 2020). In the study overall: Samples covering the acute and convalescent phases of COVID-19 were provided by collaborators in the United States, Italy and Spain. The dataset comprised deeply sampled blood TCRbeta repertoires from subjects exposed to, actively infected with, or recovered from COVID-19. HLA class I and class II types, where available, came from metadata supplied by the sample provider rather than from assay-based typing. Samples were obtained from the ongoing ImmuneRACE study (first 160 participants) and from 1,000 to 1,500 subjects provided by 6 global collaborators. The repertoires were released in a freely available public database intended as a resource for research on the immune response to SARS-CoV-2. Sample metadata almost always included a de-identified subject ID, COVID-19 status, age in years and sex. The material from the prospective study consisted of cDNA or gDNA derived from T cells, B-cell-depleted T cells, or PBMCs. Results and caveats for the whole study, not just this receptor: The quantity of clinical and demographic metadata differed by source and by participant and was supplied without curation.

TCRbeta CDR3 regions were amplified from genomic DNA using the immunoSEQ Assay, a bias-controlled multiplex PCR. The original methods were these. The number of nucleated cells in each sample was estimated by amplification of reference gene primers within the assay. To quantify the absolute abundance of each unique TCRbeta CDR3 rearrangement, sequence reads were collapsed and filtered. For each sample, productive Simpson clonality was calculated by taking the square root of Simpson's diversity index across productive rearrangements. The table was pulled from immuneACCESS by TCRdb, which kept in-frame rearrangements only. Such tables lose some clones; where checked, under half of the loss comes from unresolved V genes, and the rest has no known cause. V, J and clone size are those of that table, while D and trimming were read from the DNA. The sample table shows about 160,000 clones, and 86% are seen once. 3.5% to 4.5% of the sample is in the top ten clones.

This chain is built from TRBV24-1 and TRBJ2-2; 8 nucleotides in the junction match TRBD1. This TCR was sampled from a woman in her 70s with acute or convalescent COVID-19. Sequencing was carried out using peripheral blood. The CDR3 protein: CATREAQGGGSTGELFF. The sequenced DNA is TGTGCCACCAGGGAAGCACAGGGGGGAGGTAGCACCGGGGAGCTGTTTTTT.